This T cell receptor (beta chain) emerged from a study of identical twins. Study-wide results and limits: There were fewer insertions in abundant cord blood beta clonotypes, but memory repertoires showed no such pattern. The study found excess low generation probability among twin-shared out-of-frame alpha sequences.

TCRdb fed the 5' RACE reads into MiXCR, producing one record per CDR3 protein. The sample includes 450,000 to 600,000 distinct CDR3 sequences, about a fifth of them seen just once. This clonotype was seen more than once but under ten times. Its specificity is unknown. The CDR3 covers 12 residues. Deletions cut 6 bases from V and 4 bases from J, with 10 bases between. In germline, CDR1 is DFQATT, CDR2 SNEGSKA (reference sequence). The same sample was also studied in work on yellow fever vaccine responses in identical twins.

Sequencing used CD4+ T cells sorted from blood. The source is a young woman in good health. The chain joins TRBV20-1 to TRBJ1-5; D not resolved. The CDR3 region is CSARLLNQPQHF. For the CDR3, the DNA is TGCAGTGCCCGATTACTAAATCAGCCCCAGCATTTT.